Detailed here is one T cell receptor (beta chain). The data stem from a study of technical replicates of blood from several donors. CDR1 is SGDLS, CDR2 YYNGEE, per germline. The CDR3 covers 13 residues. The V end lost 2 bases, the J end lost 4 bases, and 6 bases lay between the germline ends. The method was immunoSEQ multiplex PCR; TCRdb's version includes in-frame clones alone and lacks a portion of them. The repertoire holds tens of thousands of clones, with approximately 98% as singletons. Sequencing was performed on T cells isolated from PBMCs. V is TRBV9 and J is TRBJ2-2; D not certain. The source of this sequence is a human donor in good health. The CDR3 bases are TGTGCCAGCAGCGTTAGAGGCACCGGGGAGCTGTTTTTT. Translating it yields CASSVRGTGELFF. Full variable domain (outside the CDR3, taken from reference TRBV9 and TRBJ2-2): DSGVTQTPKHLITATGQRVTLRCSPRSGDLSVYWYQQSLDQGLQFLIQYYNGEERAKGNILERFSAQQFPDLHSELNLSSLELGDSALYFCASSVRGTGELFFGEGSRLTVL.